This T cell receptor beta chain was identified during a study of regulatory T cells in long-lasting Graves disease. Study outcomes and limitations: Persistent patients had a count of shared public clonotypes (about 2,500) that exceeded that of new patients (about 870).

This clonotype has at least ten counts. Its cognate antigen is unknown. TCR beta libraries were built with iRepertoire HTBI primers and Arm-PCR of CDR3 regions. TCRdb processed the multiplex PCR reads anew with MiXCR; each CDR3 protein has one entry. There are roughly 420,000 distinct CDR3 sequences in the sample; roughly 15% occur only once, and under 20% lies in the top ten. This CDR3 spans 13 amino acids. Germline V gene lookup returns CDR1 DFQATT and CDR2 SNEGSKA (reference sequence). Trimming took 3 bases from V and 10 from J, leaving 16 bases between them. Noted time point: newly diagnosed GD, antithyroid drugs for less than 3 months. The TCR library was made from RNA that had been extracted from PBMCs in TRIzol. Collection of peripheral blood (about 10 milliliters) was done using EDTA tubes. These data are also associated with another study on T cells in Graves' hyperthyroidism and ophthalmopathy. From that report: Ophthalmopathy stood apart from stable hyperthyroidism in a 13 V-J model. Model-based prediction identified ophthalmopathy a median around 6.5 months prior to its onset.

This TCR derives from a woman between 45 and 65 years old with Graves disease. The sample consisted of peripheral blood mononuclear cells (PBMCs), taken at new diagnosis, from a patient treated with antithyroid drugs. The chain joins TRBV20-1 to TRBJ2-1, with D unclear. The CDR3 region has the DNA TGCAGTGCTAGGGGCGTCTTATGGCAAGAGCAGTTCTTC. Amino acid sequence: CSARGVLWQEQFF.